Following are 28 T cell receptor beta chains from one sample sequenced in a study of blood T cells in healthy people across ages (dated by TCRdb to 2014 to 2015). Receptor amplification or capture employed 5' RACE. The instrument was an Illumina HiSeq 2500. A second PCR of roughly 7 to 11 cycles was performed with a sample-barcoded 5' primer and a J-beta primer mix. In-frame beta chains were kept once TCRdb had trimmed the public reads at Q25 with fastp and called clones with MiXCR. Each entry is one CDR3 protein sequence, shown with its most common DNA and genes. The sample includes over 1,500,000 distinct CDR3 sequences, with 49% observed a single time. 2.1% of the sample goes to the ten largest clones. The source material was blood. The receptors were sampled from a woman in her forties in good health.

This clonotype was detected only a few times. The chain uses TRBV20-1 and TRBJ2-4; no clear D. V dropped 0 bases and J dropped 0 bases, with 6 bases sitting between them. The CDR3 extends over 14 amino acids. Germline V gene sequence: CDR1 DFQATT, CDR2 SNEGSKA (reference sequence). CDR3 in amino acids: CSARDGLAKNIQYF. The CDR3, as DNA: TGCAGTGCTAGAGATGGGCTAGCCAAAAACATTCAGTACTTC.

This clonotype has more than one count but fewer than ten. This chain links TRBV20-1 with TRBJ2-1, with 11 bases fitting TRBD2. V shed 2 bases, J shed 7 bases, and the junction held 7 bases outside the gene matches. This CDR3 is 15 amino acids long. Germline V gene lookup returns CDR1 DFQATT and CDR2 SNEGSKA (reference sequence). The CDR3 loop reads CSARHPGLAGNEQFF. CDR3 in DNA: TGCAGTGCTAGACATCCAGGACTAGCGGGTAATGAGCAGTTCTTC.

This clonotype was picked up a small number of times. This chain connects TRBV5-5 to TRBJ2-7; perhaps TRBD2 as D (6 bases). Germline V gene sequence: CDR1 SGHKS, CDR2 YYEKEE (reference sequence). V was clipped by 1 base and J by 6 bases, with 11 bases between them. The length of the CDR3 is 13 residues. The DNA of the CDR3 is TGTGCCAGCAGCTTGACGGGGGTAAGCGAGCAGTACTTC. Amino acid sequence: CASSLTGVSEQYF.

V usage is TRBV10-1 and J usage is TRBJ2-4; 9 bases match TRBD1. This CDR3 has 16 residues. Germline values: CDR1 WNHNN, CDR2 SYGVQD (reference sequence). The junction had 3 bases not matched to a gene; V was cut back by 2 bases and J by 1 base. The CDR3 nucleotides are TGCGCCAGCAGTGAGAGGGGACAGGGCGCCAAAAACATTCAGTACTTC. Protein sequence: CASSERGQGAKNIQYF.

The chain's CDR3 is CAISGQVDNTEAFF. Here the CDR3 DNA reads TGTGCCATCAGTGGACAGGTCGACAACACTGAAGCTTTCTTT. V gene TRBV10-3 combines with J gene TRBJ1-1; D is possibly TRBD1 (6 bases). The length of the CDR3 is 14 residues. Between the trimmed V and J ends, which lost 4 bases and 2 bases, there was a span of 11 bases. The germline gives CDR1 ENHRY, CDR2 SYGVKD.

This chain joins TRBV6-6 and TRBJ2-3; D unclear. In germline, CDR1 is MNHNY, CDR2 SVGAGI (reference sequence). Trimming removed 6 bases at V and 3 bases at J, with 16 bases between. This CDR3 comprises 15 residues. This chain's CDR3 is CASSDTTLTTDTQYF. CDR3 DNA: TGTGCCAGCAGCGACACAACCCTAACAACAGATACGCAGTATTTT.

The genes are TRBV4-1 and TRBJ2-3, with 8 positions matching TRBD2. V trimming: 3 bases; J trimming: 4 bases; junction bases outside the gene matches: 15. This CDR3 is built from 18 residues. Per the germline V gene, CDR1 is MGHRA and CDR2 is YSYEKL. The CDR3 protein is CASSQAPAGLESPDTQYF. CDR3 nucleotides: TGCGCCAGCAGCCAGGCCCCAGCGGGACTAGAGAGTCCAGATACGCAGTATTTT.

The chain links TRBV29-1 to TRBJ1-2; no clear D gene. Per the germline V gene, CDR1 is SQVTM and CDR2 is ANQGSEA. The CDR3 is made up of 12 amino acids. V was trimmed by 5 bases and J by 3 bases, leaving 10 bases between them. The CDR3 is CSVITEHYGYTF. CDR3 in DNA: TGCAGCGTTATAACAGAACACTATGGCTACACCTTC.

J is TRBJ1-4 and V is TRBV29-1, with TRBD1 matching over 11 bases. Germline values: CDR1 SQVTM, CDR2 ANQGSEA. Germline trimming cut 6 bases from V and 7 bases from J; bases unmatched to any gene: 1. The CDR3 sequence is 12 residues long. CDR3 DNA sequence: TGCAGCGTAGGGACAGGGGGTGAAAAACTGTTTTTT. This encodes CSVGTGGEKLFF. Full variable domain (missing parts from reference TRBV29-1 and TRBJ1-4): SAVISQKPSRDICQRGTSLTIQCQVDSQVTMMFWYRQQPGQSLTLIATANQGSEATYESGFVIDKFPISRPNLTFSTLTVSNMSPEDSSIYLCSVGTGGEKLFFGSGTQLSVL.

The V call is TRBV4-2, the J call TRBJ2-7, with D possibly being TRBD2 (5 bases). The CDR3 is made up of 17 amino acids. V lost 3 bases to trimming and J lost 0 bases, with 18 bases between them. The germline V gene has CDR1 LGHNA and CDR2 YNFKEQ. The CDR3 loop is CASSQPPDAGGSYEQYF. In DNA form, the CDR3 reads TGTGCCAGCAGCCAGCCCCCGGATGCAGGAGGCTCCTACGAGCAGTACTTC.

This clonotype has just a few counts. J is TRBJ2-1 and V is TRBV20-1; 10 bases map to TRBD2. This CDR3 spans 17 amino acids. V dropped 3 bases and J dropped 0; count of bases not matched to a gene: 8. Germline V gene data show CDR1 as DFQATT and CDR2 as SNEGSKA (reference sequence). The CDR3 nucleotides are TGCAGTGCTAGCGGCGGTAGCGGGGGGAGCTCCTACAATGAGCAGTTCTTC. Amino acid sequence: CSASGGSGGSSYNEQFF.

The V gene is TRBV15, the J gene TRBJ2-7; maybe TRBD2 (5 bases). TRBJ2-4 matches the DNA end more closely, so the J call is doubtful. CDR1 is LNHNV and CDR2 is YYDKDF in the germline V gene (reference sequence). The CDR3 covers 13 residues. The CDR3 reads CATSRDEGHIQYF. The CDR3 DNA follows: TGTGCCACCAGCAGAGATGAGGGTCACATTCAGTACTTC.

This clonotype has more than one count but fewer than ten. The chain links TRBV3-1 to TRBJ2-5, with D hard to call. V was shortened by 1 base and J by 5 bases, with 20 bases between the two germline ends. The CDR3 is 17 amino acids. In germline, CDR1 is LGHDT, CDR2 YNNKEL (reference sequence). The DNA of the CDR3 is TGTGCCAGCAGCCAAGTTGGGCAAGTTCTAATCCCTGAGACCCAGTACTTC. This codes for CASSQVGQVLIPETQYF.

CDR3 DNA sequence: TGTGCCAGCAGCTGGACTAGCGGGGGTCGGAACCAAGAGACCCAGTACTTC. This codes for CASSWTSGGRNQETQYF. The chain joins TRBV11-1 to TRBJ2-5; 13 positions match TRBD2. Germline loops: CDR1 SGHAT, CDR2 FQDESV (reference sequence). The CDR3 spans 17 residues. Trimming removed 4 bases from V and 0 bases from J; junction bases left unmatched: 5.

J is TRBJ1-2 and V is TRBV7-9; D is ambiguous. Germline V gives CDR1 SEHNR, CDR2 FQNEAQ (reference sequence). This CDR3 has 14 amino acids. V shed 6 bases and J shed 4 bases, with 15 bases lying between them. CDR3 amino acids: CASREPGTTYGYTF. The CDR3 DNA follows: TGTGCCAGCAGGGAACCTGGAACTACCTATGGCTACACCTTC.

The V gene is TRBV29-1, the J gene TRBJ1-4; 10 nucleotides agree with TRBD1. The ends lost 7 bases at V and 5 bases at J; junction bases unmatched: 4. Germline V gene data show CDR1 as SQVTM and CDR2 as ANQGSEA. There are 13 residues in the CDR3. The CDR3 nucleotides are TGCAGCGCTGGGGGACAGGGGAATGAAAAACTGTTTTTT. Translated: CSAGGQGNEKLFF.

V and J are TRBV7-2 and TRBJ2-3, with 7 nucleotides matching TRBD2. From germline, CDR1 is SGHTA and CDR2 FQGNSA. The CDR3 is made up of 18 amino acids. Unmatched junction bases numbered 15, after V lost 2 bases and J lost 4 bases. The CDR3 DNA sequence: TGTGCCAGCAGCTTAAAGGGTAGGGGAGGGGTGGGCGCAGATACGCAGTATTTT. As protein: CASSLKGRGGVGADTQYF.

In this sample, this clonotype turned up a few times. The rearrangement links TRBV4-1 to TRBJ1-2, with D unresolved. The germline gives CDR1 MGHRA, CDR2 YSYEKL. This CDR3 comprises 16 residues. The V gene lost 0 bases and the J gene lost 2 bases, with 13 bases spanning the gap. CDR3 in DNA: TGCGCCAGCAGCCAAGATCTATGGGGTTCCAACTATGGCTACACCTTC. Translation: CASSQDLWGSNYGYTF.

The CDR3 DNA follows: TGCAGTGCTAGAGTCCAGGGGCAAGGAAAAGGGCAGTTCTTC. This sequence encodes CSARVQGQGKGQFF. The gene calls are TRBV20-1 and TRBJ2-1; D may be TRBD1 (6 bases). Germline values: CDR1 DFQATT, CDR2 SNEGSKA (reference sequence). V was clipped by 1 base and J by 12 bases, with 19 bases between them. The CDR3 loop spans 14 amino acids.

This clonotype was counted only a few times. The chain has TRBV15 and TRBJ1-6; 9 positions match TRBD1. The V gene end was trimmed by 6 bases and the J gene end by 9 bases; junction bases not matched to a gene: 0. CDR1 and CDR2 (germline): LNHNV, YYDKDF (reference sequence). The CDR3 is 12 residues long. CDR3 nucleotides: TGTGCCACCAGGACAGGGGGTTCACCCCTCCACTTT. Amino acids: CATRTGGSPLHF.

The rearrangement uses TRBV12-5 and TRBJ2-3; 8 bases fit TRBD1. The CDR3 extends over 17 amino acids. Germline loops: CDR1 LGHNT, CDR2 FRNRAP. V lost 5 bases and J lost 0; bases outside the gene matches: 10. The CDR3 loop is CASGTGSGGPSTDTQYF. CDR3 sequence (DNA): TGTGCTAGTGGTACCGGTTCAGGGGGCCCTAGCACAGATACGCAGTATTTT.

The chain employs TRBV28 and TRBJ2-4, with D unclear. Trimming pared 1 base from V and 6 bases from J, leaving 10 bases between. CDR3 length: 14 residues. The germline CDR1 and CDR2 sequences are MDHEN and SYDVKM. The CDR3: CASSLFLGANIQYF. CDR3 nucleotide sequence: TGTGCCAGCAGTTTATTTTTGGGTGCAAACATTCAGTACTTC.

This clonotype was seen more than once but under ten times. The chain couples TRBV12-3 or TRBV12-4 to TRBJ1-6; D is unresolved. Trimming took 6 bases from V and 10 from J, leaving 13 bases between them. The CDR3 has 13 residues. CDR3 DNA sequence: TGTGCCAGCAGCCCAGACATCGGGTCACCCCTCCACTTT. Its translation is CASSPDIGSPLHF.

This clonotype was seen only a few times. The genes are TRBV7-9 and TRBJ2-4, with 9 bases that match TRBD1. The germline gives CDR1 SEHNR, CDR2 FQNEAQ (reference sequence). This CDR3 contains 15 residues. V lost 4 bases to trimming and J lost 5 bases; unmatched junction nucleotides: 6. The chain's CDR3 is CASSSTGGRENIQYF. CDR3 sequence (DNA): TGTGCCAGCAGCTCGACAGGGGGTCGGGAAAACATTCAGTACTTC.

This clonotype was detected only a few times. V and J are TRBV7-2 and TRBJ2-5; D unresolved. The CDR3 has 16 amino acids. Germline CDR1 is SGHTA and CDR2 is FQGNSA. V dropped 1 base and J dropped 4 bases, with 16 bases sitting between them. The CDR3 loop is CASSLVSGALLETQYF. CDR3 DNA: TGTGCCAGCAGCTTAGTATCAGGCGCGCTATTAGAGACCCAGTACTTC.

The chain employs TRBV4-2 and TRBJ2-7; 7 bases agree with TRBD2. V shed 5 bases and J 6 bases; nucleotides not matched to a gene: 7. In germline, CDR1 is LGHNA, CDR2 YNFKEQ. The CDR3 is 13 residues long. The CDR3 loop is CASSRDYRLEQYF. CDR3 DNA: TGTGCCAGCAGCAGGGACTACCGCCTCGAGCAGTACTTC.

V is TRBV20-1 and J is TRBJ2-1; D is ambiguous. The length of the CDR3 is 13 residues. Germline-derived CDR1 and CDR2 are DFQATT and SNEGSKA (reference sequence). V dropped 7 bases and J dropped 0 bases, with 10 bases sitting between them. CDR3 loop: CSGPTGSYNEQFF. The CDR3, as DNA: TGCAGTGGCCCCACGGGCTCCTACAATGAGCAGTTCTTC.

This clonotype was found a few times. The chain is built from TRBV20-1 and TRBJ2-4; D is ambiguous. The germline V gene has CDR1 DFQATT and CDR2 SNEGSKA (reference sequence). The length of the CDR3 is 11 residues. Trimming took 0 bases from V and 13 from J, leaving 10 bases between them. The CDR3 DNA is TGCAGTGCTAGAGATCGTTCAGACCAGTACTTC. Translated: CSARDRSDQYF.